These 27 T cell receptor beta chains share one sample of origin, sequenced in a study of control samples from healthy donors and cancer patients. Profiling relied on immunoSEQ multiplex PCR, and the TCRdb table lists in-frame clones only, not all of them. The sample includes 120,000 or so clones, over 75% of them seen just once. The sample comprised blood. The receptors stem from a man between 60 and 70 years old in good health.

This clone was recorded a few times. The rearrangement uses TRBV5-4 and TRBJ2-7, with 11 bases matching TRBD2. Trimming at V came to 3 bases and at J to 3 bases, leaving 5 bases not matched to a gene. The CDR3 spans 15 residues. The germline V gene encodes CDR1 SGHNT and CDR2 YYREEE (reference sequence). Here the CDR3 DNA reads TGTGCCAGCAGCTCCGGGACTAGCGGATTCTACGAGCAGTACTTC. Residues: CASSSGTSGFYEQYF. Full variable domain (missing parts from reference TRBV5-4 and TRBJ2-7): ETGVTQSPTHLIKTRGQQVTLRCSSQSGHNTVSWYQQALGQGPQFIFQYYREEENGRGNFPPRFSGLQFPNYSSELNVNALELDDSALYLCASSSGTSGFYEQYFGPGTRLTVT.

The genes are TRBV28 and TRBJ1-1; D is unresolved. The CDR3 sequence is 12 residues long. Germline loops: CDR1 MDHEN, CDR2 SYDVKM. V dropped 5 bases and J dropped 3 bases, with 7 bases sitting between them. CDR3 in amino acids: CASSPGDTEAFF. CDR3 nucleotides: TGTGCCAGCAGTCCAGGTGACACTGAAGCTTTCTTT.

The V and J genes are TRBV5-1 and TRBJ1-1, with D possibly matching TRBD1 (5 bases). Germline CDR1 and CDR2: SGHRS and YFSETQ. The CDR3 sequence is 14 residues long. V was shortened by 2 bases and J by 5 bases, with 13 bases between the two germline ends. CDR3: CASSFSGSNTEAFF. CDR3 DNA sequence: TGCGCCAGCAGCTTTTCAGGGTCCAATACTGAAGCTTTCTTT.

The table lists this clone with a few counts. Other DNA sequences of this sample code for an identical CDR3. This chain uses TRBV5-4 with TRBJ1-3, with D possibly matching TRBD1 (5 bases). The ends were cut back, 2 bases at V and 1 base at J, with 7 bases in the middle. The CDR3 is made up of 14 amino acids. Germline V lookup: CDR1 SGHNT, CDR2 YYREEE (reference sequence). CDR3 nucleotides: TGTGCCAGCAGCTTATCAGGGTCTGGAAACACCATATATTTT. It codes for CASSLSGSGNTIYF.

The chain has TRBV2 and TRBJ1-6, with D unresolved. The germline gives CDR1 SNHLY, CDR2 FYNNEI. V was pared by 1 base and J by 5 bases, with 15 bases between. The CDR3 has 17 amino acids. Here the CDR3 reads CASSEGGRRTNNSPLHF. CDR3 in DNA: TGTGCCAGCAGTGAAGGCGGCAGGAGGACCAATAATTCACCCCTCCACTTT.

The chain recombines TRBV21-1 with TRBJ2-7; the table's D call TRBD1 went unverified against the DNA. TRBV21-1 has pseudogene status. This CDR3 is built from 16 residues. CDR3 DNA sequence: TGTGCCAGCAGCGCCGGGGACAGGGGGCAGGGCTACGAGCAGTACTTC. Protein: CASSAGDRGQGYEQYF.

This sequence joins TRBV12-3 or TRBV12-4 and TRBJ1-1; D not resolved. This CDR3 is built from 13 residues. The ends were cut back, 2 bases at V and 2 bases at J, with 6 bases in the middle. CDR3 sequence: CASSLTGNTEAFF. The CDR3 nucleotides are TGTGCCAGCAGTTTAACGGGAAACACTGAAGCTTTCTTT.

The CDR3 loop reads CASSPGTGGSSSGNTIYF. For the CDR3, the DNA is TGTGCCAGCAGTCCCGGGACAGGGGGCAGTAGCTCTGGAAACACCATATATTTT. V gene TRBV6-6 combines with J gene TRBJ1-3; TRBD1 matches at 12 bases. V shed 5 bases and J 0 bases; nucleotides not matched to a gene: 8. The CDR3 is 18 residues long. Germline loops: CDR1 MNHNY, CDR2 SVGAGI (reference sequence).

This clone appeared a few times. The genes are TRBV28 and TRBJ2-2; tentatively, D is TRBD1 (5 bases). CDR1 MDHEN and CDR2 SYDVKM come from the germline V gene. With 4 bases removed from V and 6 bases from J, the gap between germline ends came to 9 bases. This CDR3 contains 13 residues. CDR3 residues: CASSSAGSGELFF. DNA of the CDR3: TGTGCCAGCAGTTCCGCAGGGTCCGGGGAGCTGTTTTTT. Based on the CDR3 plus reference TRBV28 and TRBJ2-2, the full variable domain is DVKVTQSSRYLVKRTGEKVFLECVQDMDHENMFWYRQDPGLGLRLIYFSYDVKMKEKGDIPEGYSVSREKKERFSLILESASTNQTSMYLCASSSAGSGELFFGEGSRLTVL.

The chain carries TRBV12-3 or TRBV12-4 and TRBJ2-1; D gene uncertain. The CDR3 has 11 residues. V lost 3 bases and J 10 bases, leaving 7 bases between the germline ends. DNA of the CDR3: TGTGCCAGCAGTTTCGGCTTAGAGCAGTTCTTC. Its translation: CASSFGLEQFF.

The CDR3 DNA sequence: TGCGCCAGCAGCCAATCCAGGTTGGCAGCCTATGGCTACACCTTC. Its protein product is CASSQSRLAAYGYTF. V and J are TRBV4-3 and TRBJ1-2, with no clear D. The CDR3 has 15 residues. Trimming left V 2 bases short and J 4 bases short, with 14 bases between. The germline CDR1 and CDR2 sequences are LGHNA and YSLEER.

The gene calls are TRBV5-1 and TRBJ2-5; D tentatively reads TRBD1 or TRBD2 (5 bases each). Trimming shortened V by 2 bases and J by 2 bases, and 10 bases separated the two germline ends. The CDR3 has 14 amino acids. CDR1 and CDR2 from the germline V gene are SGHRS and YFSETQ. The CDR3 protein is CASSFRDLQETQYF. Written as DNA, the CDR3 is TGCGCCAGCAGCTTCCGGGACCTTCAAGAGACCCAGTACTTC.

The chain combines TRBV12-3 or TRBV12-4 with TRBJ1-5; TRBD1 matches 7 bases. The CDR3 sequence is 12 residues long. The V gene end was trimmed by 4 bases and the J gene end by 11 bases; junction bases not matched to a gene: 5. Here the CDR3 DNA reads TGTGCCAGCAGTTCAGCAGGGGGGGCCCAGCATTTT. It codes for CASSSAGGAQHF.

The J gene is TRBJ1-3, the V gene TRBV28, with unresolved D. The CDR3 contains 12 residues. V lost 8 bases and J lost 0, with 5 bases in between. The germline V gene has CDR1 MDHEN and CDR2 SYDVKM. The CDR3 sequence is CASGTSGNTIYF. The DNA for the CDR3 is TGTGCCAGCGGAACCTCTGGAAACACCATATATTTT.

The J gene is TRBJ1-1, the V gene TRBV14; D is perhaps TRBD1 (5 bases). The CDR3 runs to 15 residues. Germline assignment: CDR1 SGHDN and CDR2 FVKESK. The V end was cut by 1 base, the J end by 4 bases, with 13 bases between. The CDR3: CASSQVSGGTTEAFF. CDR3 bases: TGTGCCAGCAGCCAAGTATCTGGGGGAACCACTGAAGCTTTCTTT.

V and J are TRBV27 and TRBJ2-1, with D perhaps matching TRBD1 or TRBD2 (7 bases each). Trimming took 2 bases from V and 4 from J, leaving 15 bases between them. The CDR3 sequence is 16 residues long. Germline CDR1 reads MNHEY; CDR2 reads SMNVEV (reference sequence). CDR3 in amino acids: CASSLRGGQFYNEQFF. In DNA form, the CDR3 reads TGTGCCAGCAGTTTAAGGGGGGGACAGTTTTACAATGAGCAGTTCTTC.

CDR3 DNA: TGTGCCAGCAGTCGGGACAGGGGGTTGGACGAGCAGTACTTC. Its translation: CASSRDRGLDEQYF. The chain couples TRBV6-6 to TRBJ2-7, with 11 bases lining up with TRBD1. V lost 5 bases, J lost 5 bases, and 5 bases stayed unmatched. The CDR3 extends over 14 amino acids. Germline CDR1 and CDR2: MNHNY and SVGAGI (reference sequence).

V usage is TRBV7-2 and J usage is TRBJ1-1, with 7 bases identical to TRBD1. The J segment lost 3 bases and the V segment lost 5 bases, leaving 21 bases of the junction unmatched. Germline assignment: CDR1 SGHTA and CDR2 FQGNSA. CDR3 length equals 19 residues. Here the CDR3 DNA reads TGTGCCAGCAGCCACCCGGGACAGTCGGGCTCAGGGCTATACACTGAAGCTTTCTTT. This codes for CASSHPGQSGSGLYTEAFF.

This chain connects TRBV20-1 to TRBJ1-2; D gene unclear. The CDR3 has 11 amino acids. Germline V gives CDR1 DFQATT, CDR2 SNEGSKA (reference sequence). V was trimmed by 3 bases and J by 6 bases, leaving 8 bases between them. The CDR3 bases are TGCAGTGCTAGGGGAGTTCATGGCTACACCTTC. Encoded protein: CSARGVHGYTF.

The genes are TRBV7-9 and TRBJ1-1; D is uncertain. V lost 5 bases and J lost 2, with 3 bases in between. CDR3 length: 11 residues. Germline V gene lookup returns CDR1 SEHNR and CDR2 FQNEAQ (reference sequence). The CDR3 protein is CASSDNTEAFF. CDR3 sequence (DNA): TGTGCCAGCAGCGATAACACTGAAGCTTTCTTT.

The chain is built from TRBV7-3 and TRBJ2-1; 10 nucleotides line up with TRBD2. Losses at the gene ends were 5 bases for V and 7 bases for J; bases not matched to a gene: 5. From germline, CDR1 is SGHTA and CDR2 FQGTGA. The CDR3 is 14 amino acids. In DNA, the CDR3 is TGTGCCAGCAGCCCGGGACTAGCGTCGAATGAGCAGTTCTTC. This translates into CASSPGLASNEQFF.

V usage is TRBV12-3 or TRBV12-4 and J usage is TRBJ1-1; possibly TRBD1 for D (5 bases). With 3 bases removed from V and 5 bases from J, the gap between germline ends came to 10 bases. This CDR3 contains 13 residues. The CDR3 DNA reads TGTGCCAGCAGTTTCTCCGAGGGGACTGAAGCTTTCTTT. Encoded protein: CASSFSEGTEAFF.

This rearrangement joins TRBV6-5 to TRBJ2-3; 11 bases fit TRBD1. The CDR3 extends over 15 amino acids. Germline CDR1 reads MNHEY; CDR2 reads SVGAGI. With 5 bases clipped from V and 3 bases from J, the junction kept 4 bases outside the gene matches. The CDR3, as DNA: TGTGCCAGCAGTACCGGGACAGGGGGGACAGATACGCAGTATTTT. Translated: CASSTGTGGTDTQYF.

The chain joins TRBV7-2 to TRBJ2-3; tentative D call: TRBD2 (5 bases). Trimming cost V 5 bases and J 2 bases, with 14 bases left between them. The V gene's germline CDR1 is SGHTA and CDR2 FQGNSA. This CDR3 is 15 amino acids long. The chain's CDR3 is CASSISGMDTDTQYF. In DNA, the CDR3 is TGTGCCAGCAGCATAAGCGGTATGGACACAGATACGCAGTATTTT.

The rearrangement joins TRBV29-1 to TRBJ2-3; D is perhaps TRBD1 or TRBD2 (5 bases each). The V gene lost 5 bases and the J gene lost 1 base, with 13 bases spanning the gap. This CDR3 region has 14 residues. The germline gives CDR1 SQVTM, CDR2 ANQGSEA. The CDR3 region is CSVSGDGGTDTQYF. For the CDR3, the DNA is TGCAGCGTTTCTGGGGACGGGGGCACAGATACGCAGTATTTT.

This clone was recorded a few times. The chain carries TRBV12-3 or TRBV12-4 and TRBJ1-2; a possible D gene is TRBD1 (5 bases). V was clipped by 4 bases and J by 4 bases, with 7 bases between them. This CDR3 contains 12 residues. This CDR3 is CASSYQGYGYTF. As DNA, the CDR3 is TGTGCCAGCAGTTACCAGGGCTATGGCTACACCTTC.

V and J are TRBV2 and TRBJ1-4; 7 bases map to TRBD1. CDR1 is SNHLY, CDR2 FYNNEI, per germline. V gave up 6 bases and J gave up 8 bases; unmatched junction bases: 6. This CDR3 is built from 13 residues. This chain's CDR3 is CASSAGTAEKLFF. In DNA, the CDR3 is TGTGCCAGCAGCGCCGGGACAGCGGAAAAACTGTTTTTT.